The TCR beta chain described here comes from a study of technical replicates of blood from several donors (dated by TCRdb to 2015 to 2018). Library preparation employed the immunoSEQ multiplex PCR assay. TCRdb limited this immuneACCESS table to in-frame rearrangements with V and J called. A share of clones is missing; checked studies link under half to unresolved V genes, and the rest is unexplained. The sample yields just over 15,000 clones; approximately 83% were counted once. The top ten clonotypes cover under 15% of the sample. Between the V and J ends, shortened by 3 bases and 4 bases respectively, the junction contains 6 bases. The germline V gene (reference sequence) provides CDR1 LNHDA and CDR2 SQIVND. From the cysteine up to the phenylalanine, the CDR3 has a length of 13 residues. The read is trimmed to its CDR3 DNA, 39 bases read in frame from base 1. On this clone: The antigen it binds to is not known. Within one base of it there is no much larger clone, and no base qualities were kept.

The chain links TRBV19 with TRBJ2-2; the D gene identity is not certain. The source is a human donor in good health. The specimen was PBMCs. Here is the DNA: TGTGCCAGTAGTATCCTTCCCACCGGGGAGCTGTTTTTT. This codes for CASSILPTGELFF. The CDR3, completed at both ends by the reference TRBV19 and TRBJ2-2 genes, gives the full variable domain DGGITQSPKYLFRKEGQNVTLSCEQNLNHDAMYWYRQDPGQGLRLIYYSQIVNDFQKGDIAEGYSVSREKKESFPLTVTSAQKNPTAFYLCASSILPTGELFFGEGSRLTVL.